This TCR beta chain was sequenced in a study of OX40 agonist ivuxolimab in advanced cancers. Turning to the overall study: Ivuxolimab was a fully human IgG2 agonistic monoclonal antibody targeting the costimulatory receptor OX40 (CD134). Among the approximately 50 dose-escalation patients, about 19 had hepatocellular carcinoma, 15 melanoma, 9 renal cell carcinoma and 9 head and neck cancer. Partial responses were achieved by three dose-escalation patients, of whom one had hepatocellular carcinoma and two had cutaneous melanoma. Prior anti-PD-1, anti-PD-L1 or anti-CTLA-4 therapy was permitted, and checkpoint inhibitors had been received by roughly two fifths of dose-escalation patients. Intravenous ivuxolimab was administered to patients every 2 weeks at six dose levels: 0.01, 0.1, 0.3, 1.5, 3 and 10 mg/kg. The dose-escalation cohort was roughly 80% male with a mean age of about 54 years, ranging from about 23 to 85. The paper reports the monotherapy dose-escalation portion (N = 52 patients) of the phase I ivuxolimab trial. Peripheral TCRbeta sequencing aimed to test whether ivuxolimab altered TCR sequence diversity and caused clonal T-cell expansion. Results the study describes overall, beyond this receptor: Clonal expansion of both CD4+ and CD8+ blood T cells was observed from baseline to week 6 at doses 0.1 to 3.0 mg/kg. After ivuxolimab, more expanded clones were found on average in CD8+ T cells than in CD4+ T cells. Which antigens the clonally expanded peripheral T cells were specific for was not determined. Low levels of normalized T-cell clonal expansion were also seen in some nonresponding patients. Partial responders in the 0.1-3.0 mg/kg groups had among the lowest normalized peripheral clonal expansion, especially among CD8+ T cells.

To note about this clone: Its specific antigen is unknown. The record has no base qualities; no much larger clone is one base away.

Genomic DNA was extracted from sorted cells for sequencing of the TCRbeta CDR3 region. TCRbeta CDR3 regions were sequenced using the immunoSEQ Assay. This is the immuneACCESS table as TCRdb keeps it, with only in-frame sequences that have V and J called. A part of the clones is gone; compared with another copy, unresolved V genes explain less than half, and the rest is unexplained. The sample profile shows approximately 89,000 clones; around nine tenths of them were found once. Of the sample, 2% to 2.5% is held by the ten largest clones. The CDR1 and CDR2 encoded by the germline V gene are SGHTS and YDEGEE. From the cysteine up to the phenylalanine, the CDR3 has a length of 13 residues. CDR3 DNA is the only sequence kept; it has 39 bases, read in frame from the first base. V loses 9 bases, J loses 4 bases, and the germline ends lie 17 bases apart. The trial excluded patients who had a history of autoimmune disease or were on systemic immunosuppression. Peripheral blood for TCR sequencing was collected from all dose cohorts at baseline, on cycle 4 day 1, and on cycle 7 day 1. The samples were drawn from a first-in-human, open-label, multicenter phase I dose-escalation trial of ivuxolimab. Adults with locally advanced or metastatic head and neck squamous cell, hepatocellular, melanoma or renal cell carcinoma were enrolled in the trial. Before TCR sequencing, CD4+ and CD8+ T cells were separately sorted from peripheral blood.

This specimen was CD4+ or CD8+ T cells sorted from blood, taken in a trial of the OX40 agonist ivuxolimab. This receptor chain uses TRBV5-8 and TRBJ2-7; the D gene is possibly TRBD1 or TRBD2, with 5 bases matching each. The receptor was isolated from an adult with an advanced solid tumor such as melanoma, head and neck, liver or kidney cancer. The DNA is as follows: TGTGCCACCTCCCGACGGGGCTCTTACGAGCAGTACTTC. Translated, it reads CATSRRGSYEQYF.